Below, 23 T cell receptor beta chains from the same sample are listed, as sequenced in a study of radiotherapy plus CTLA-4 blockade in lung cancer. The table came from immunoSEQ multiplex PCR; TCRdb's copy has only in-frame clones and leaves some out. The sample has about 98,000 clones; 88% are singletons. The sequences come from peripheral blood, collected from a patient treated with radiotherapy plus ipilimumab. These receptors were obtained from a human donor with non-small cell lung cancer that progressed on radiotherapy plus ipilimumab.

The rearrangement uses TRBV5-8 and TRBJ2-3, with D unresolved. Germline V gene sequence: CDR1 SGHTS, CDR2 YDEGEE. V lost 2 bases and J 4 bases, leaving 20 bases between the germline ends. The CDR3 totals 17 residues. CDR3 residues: CASSLGPAFLNPDTQYF. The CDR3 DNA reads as TGTGCCAGCAGCTTAGGACCGGCCTTTCTTAATCCAGATACGCAGTATTTT.

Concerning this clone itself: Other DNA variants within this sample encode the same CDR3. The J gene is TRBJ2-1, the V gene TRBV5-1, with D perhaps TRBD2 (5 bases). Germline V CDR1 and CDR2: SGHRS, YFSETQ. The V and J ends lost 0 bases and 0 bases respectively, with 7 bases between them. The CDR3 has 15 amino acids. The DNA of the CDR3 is TGCGCCAGCAGCTTGGGAGGGAGCTCCTACAATGAGCAGTTCTTC. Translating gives CASSLGGSSYNEQFF.

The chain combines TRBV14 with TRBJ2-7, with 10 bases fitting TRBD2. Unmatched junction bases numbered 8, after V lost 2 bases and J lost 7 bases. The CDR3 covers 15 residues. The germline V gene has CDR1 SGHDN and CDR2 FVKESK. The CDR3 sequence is CASSQFSGRAIEQYF. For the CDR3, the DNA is TGTGCCAGCAGCCAATTCAGCGGGAGGGCCATTGAGCAGTACTTC.

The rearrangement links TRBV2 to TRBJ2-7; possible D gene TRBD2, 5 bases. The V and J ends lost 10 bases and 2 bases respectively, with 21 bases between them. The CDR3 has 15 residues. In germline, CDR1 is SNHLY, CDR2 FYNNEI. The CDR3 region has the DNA TGTGCCAAGGCGGGTGGGTTGGGGAGTGCCTACGAGCAGTACTTC. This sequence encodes CAKAGGLGSAYEQYF.

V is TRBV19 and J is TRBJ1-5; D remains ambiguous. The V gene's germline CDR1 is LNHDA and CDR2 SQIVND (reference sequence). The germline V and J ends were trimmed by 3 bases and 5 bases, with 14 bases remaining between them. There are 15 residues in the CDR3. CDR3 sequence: CASSIEGRWDQPQHF. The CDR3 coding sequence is TGTGCCAGTAGTATTGAAGGTCGTTGGGATCAGCCCCAGCATTTT.

The CDR3 reads CASSNLLAGVREQYF. The DNA of the CDR3 is TGTGCCAGCAGTAACTTGCTAGCGGGAGTAAGGGAGCAGTACTTC. The chain is built from TRBV11-2 and TRBJ2-7; 10 bases are shared with TRBD2. Germline CDR1 is SGHAT and CDR2 is FQNNGV. The CDR3 runs to 15 residues. The V gene end was trimmed by 6 bases and the J gene end by 7 bases; junction bases not matched to a gene: 12.

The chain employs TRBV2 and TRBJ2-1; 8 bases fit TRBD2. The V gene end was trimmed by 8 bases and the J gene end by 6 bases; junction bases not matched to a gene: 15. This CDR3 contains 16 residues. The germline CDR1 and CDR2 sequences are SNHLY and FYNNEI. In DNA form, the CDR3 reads TGTGCCAGCCGACTCGGACTAGCTCCGGGCCTCAATGAGCAGTTCTTC. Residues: CASRLGLAPGLNEQFF.

CDR3 residues: CASSQGGENQPQHF. Written as DNA, the CDR3 is TGTGCCAGTAGCCAGGGGGGCGAAAATCAGCCCCAGCATTTT. The chain joins TRBV19 to TRBJ1-5, with TRBD1 identical over 7 bases. This CDR3 has 14 residues. Germline lookup yields CDR1 LNHDA and CDR2 SQIVND (reference sequence). V trimming: 6 bases; J trimming: 4 bases; junction bases outside the gene matches: 6.

As DNA, the CDR3 is TGTGCCAGCAGCTTAGGGTATGCGGGAGGGGAGCAGTTCTTC. Protein product: CASSLGYAGGEQFF. The rearrangement uses TRBV7-2 and TRBJ2-1; 9 bases fit TRBD2. This CDR3 has 14 residues. V dropped 1 base and J dropped 10; count of bases not matched to a gene: 5. Germline-derived CDR1 and CDR2 are SGHTA and FQGNSA.

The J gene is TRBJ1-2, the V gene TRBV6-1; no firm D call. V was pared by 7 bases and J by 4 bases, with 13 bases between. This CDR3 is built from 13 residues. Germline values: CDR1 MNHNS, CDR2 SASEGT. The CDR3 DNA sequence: TGTGCCAGCAAGGAGGGCCGCCCCTATGGCTACACCTTC. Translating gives CASKEGRPYGYTF.

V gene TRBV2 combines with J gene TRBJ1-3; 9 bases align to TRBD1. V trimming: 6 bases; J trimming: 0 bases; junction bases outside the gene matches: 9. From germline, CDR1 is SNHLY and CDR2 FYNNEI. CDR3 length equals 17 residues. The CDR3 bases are TGTGCCAGCAGGGCCCCCCGGACAGGGGACTCTGGAAACACCATATATTTT. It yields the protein CASRAPRTGDSGNTIYF.

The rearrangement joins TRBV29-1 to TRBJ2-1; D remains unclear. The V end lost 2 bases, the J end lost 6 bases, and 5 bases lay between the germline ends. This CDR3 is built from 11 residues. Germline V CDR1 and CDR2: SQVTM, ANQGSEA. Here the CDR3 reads CSVEYVNEQFF. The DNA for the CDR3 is TGCAGCGTTGAATACGTCAATGAGCAGTTCTTC.

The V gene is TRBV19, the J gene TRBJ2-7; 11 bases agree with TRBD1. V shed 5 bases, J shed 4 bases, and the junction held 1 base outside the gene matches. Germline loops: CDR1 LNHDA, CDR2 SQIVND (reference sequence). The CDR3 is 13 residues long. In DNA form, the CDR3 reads TGTGCCAGTAGTCGGGACAGGGGGTACGAGCAGTACTTC. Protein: CASSRDRGYEQYF.

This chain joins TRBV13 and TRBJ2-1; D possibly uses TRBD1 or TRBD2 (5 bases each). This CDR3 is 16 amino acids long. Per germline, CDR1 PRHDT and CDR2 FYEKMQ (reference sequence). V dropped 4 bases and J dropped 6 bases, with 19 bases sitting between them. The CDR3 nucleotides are TGTGCCAGCAGCTCTGGACCGGGACCCGTCCCCAATGAGCAGTTCTTC. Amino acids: CASSSGPGPVPNEQFF. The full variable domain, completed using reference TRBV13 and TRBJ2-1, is AAGVIQSPRHLIKEKRETATLKCYPIPRHDTVYWYQQGPGQDPQFLISFYEKMQSDKGSIPDRFSAQQFSDYHSELNMSSLELGDSALYFCASSSGPGPVPNEQFFGPGTRLTVL.

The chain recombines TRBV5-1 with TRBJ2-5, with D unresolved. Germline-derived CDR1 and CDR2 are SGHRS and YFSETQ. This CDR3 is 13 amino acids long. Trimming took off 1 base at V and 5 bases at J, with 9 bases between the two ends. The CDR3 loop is CASSLSIGETQYF. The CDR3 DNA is TGCGCCAGCAGCTTGTCAATAGGGGAGACCCAGTACTTC.

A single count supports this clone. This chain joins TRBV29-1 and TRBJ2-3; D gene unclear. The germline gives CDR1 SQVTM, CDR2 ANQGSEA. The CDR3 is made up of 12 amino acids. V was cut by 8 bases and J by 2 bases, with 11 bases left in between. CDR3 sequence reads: CSYRPATDTQYF. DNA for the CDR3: TGCAGCTACCGTCCGGCCACAGATACGCAGTATTTT.

In DNA, the CDR3 is TGTGCCAGCAGTCCCACAGAGTTCTACGAGCAGTACTTC. It is translated as CASSPTEFYEQYF. This chain links TRBV4-2 with TRBJ2-7; no firm D call. V was cut by 6 bases and J by 3 bases, with 12 bases left in between. Germline values: CDR1 LGHNA, CDR2 YNFKEQ. The CDR3 extends over 13 amino acids.

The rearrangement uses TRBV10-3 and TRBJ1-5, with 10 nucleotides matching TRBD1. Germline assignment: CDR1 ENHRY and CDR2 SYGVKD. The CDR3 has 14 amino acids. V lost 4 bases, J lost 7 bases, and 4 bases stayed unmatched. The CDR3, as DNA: TGTGCCATCAGTGCGGACAGGGGGGCACAGCCCCAGCATTTT. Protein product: CAISADRGAQPQHF.

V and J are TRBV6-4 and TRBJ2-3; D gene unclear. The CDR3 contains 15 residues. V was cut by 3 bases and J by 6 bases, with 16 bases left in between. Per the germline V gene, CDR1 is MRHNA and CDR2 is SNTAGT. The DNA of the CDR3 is TGTGCCAGCAGTGAGCTGCCCGGCACCGGCGATACGCAGTATTTT. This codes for CASSELPGTGDTQYF.

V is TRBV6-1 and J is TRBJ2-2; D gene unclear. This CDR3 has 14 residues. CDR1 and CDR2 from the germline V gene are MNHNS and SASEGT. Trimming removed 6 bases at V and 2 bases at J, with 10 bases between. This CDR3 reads CASRASVNTGELFF. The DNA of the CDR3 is TGTGCCAGCAGGGCCTCGGTCAACACCGGGGAGCTGTTTTTT.

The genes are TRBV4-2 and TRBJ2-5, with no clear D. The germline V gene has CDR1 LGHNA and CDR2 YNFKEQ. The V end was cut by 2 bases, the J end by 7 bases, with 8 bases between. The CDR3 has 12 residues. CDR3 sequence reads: CASSQPTGTQYF. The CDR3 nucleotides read TGTGCCAGCAGCCAACCGACTGGGACCCAGTACTTC.

CDR3 coding DNA: TGTGCCAGCAGGGCGGGACTAGCTGATTACAATGAGCAGTTCTTC. It translates to CASRAGLADYNEQFF. V usage is TRBV5-6 and J usage is TRBJ2-1; 9 bases are shared with TRBD2. V lost 5 bases and J lost 4; bases outside the gene matches: 7. The CDR3 runs to 15 residues. The germline CDR1 and CDR2 sequences are SGHDT and YYEEEE.

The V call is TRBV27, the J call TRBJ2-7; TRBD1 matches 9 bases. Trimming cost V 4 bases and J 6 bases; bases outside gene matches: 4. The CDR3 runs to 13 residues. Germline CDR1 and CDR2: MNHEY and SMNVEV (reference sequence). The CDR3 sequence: CASSSDRGREQYF. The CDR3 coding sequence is TGTGCCAGCAGTTCGGACAGGGGACGCGAGCAGTACTTC.